This T cell receptor (beta chain) was captured by sequencing in a study of blood T cell repertoires in COVID-19. Study-level background: T cells, B-cell-depleted T cells, or PBMCs provided the cDNA or gDNA that served as material.

This CDR3 is built from 15 residues. The J segment lost 5 bases and the V segment lost 8 bases, leaving 13 bases of the junction unmatched. Germline CDR1 is MNHEY and CDR2 is SMNVEV (reference sequence). Sequencing used immunoSEQ multiplex PCR; TCRdb keeps in-frame clones, though not all of them. The profile shows 200,000 to 250,000 clones, 88% of them singletons. The chain carries TRBV27 and TRBJ2-5, with TRBD2 identical over 8 bases. The sequencing sample was made of PBMCs or T cells enriched from blood (not recorded which). This clonotype was obtained from a woman aged 25 to 45 who had been exposed to COVID-19. The CDR3, as DNA: TGTGCCAGCCCGCAAGGTCCTAGCGGGCTGGAGACCCAGTACTTC. Its translation: CASPQGPSGLETQYF.